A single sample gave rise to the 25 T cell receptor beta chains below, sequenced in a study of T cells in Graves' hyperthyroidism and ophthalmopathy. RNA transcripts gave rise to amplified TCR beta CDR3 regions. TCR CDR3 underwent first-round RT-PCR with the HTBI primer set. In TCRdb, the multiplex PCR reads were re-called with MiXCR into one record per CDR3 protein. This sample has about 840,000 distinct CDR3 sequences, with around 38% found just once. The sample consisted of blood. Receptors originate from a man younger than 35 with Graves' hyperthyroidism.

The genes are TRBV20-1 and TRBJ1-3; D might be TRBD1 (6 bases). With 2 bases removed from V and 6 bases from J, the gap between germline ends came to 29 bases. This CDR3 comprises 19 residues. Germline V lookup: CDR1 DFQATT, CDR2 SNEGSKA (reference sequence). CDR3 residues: CSARWGGGGQIIVENTIYF. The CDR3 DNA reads TGCAGTGCTAGATGGGGCGGAGGGGGACAAATTATCGTCGAAAACACCATATATTTT.

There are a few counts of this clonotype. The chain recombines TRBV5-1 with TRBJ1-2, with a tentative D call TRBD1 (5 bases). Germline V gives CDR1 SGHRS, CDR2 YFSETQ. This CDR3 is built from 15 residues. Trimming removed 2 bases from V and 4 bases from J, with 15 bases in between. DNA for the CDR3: TGCGCCAGCAGCTTCCGGGGCCCTGCGGGCTATGGCTACACCTTC. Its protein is CASSFRGPAGYGYTF.

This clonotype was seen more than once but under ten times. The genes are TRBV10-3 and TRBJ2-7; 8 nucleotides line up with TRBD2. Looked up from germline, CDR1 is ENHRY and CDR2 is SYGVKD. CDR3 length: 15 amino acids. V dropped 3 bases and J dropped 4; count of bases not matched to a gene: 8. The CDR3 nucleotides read TGTGCCATCAGTGACCCCCGGGAGGGTTGGTACGAGCAGTACTTC. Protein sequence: CAISDPREGWYEQYF.

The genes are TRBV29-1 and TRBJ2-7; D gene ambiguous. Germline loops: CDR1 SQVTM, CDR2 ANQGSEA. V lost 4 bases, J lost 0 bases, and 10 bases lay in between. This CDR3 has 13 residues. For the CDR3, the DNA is TGCAGCGTTGTAAGTGGGGTCTCCTACGAGCAGTACTTC. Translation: CSVVSGVSYEQYF.

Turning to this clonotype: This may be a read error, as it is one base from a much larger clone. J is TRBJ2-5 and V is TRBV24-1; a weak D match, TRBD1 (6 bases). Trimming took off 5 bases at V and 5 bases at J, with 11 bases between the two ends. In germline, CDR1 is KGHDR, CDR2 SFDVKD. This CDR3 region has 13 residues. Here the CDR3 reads CATSGQGWETQYF. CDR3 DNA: TGTGCCACCAGTGGTCAGGGGTGGGAGACCCAGTACTTC.

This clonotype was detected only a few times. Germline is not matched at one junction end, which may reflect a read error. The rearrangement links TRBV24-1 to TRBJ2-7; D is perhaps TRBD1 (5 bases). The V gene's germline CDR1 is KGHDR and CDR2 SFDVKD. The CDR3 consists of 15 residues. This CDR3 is CASSPFGQGFYEQYF. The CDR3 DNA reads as TGTGCCAGCAGTCCCTTCGGGCAGGGATTTTACGAGCAGTACTTC.

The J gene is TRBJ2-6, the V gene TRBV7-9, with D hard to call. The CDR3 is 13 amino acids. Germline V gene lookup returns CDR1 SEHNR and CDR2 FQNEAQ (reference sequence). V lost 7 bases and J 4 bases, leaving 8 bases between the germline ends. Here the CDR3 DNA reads TGTGCCAGCACCAAAACAGGGGCCAACGTCCTGACTTTC. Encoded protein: CASTKTGANVLTF.

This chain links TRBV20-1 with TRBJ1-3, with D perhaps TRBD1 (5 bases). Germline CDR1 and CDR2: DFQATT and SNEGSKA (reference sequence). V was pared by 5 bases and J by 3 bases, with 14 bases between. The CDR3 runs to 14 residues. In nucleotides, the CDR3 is TGCAGTGCTTTCGACAGTCTCATTGGAAACACCATATATTTT. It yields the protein CSAFDSLIGNTIYF.

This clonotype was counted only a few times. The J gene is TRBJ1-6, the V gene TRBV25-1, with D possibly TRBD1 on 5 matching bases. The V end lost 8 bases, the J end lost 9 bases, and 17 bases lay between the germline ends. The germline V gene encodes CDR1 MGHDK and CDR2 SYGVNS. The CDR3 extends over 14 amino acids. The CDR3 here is CASGTGVWGSPLHF. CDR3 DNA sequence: TGTGCCAGCGGGACCGGGGTGTGGGGTTCACCCCTCCACTTT.

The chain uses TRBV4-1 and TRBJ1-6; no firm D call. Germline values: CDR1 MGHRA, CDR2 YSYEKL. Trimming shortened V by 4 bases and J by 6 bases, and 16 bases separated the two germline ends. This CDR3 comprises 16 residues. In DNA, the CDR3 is TGCGCCAGCAGCCGAGTGACTGTTGATATTAATTCACCCCTCCACTTT. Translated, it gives CASSRVTVDINSPLHF.

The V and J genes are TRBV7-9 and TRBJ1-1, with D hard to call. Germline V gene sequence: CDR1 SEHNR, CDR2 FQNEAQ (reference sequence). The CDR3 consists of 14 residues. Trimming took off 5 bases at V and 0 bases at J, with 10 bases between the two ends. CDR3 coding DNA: TGTGCCAGCAGCCAGTCGCGATTGAACACTGAAGCTTTCTTT. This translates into CASSQSRLNTEAFF.

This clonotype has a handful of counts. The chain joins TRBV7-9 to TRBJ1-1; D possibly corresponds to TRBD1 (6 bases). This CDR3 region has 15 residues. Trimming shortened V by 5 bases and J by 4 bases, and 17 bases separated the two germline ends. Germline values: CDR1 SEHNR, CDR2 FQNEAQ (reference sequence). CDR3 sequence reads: CASSPGRTGFTEAFF. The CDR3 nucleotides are TGTGCCAGCAGCCCAGGGCGCACAGGGTTCACTGAAGCTTTCTTT.

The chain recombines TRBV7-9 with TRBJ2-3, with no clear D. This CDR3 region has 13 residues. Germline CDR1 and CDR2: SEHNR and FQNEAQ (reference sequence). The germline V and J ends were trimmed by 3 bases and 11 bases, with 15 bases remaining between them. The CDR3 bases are TGTGCCAGCAGCTTCGCCGGTGAAGACCAGCAGTATTTT. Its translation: CASSFAGEDQQYF.

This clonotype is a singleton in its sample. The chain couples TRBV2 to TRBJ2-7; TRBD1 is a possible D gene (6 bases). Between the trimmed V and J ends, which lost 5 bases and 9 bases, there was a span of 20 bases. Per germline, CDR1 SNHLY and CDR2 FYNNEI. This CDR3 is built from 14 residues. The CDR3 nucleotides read TGTGCCAGCAGTTTAGCTGGGGGCGCGAACGGGCAGTACTTC. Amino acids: CASSLAGGANGQYF.

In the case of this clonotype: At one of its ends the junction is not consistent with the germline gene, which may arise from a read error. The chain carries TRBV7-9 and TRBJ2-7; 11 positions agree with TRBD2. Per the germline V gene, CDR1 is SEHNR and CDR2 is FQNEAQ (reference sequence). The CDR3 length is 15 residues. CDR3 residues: CASSQVGLADYEQYF. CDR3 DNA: TGCGCCAGCAGCCAAGTGGGACTAGCGGACTACGAGCAGTACTTC.

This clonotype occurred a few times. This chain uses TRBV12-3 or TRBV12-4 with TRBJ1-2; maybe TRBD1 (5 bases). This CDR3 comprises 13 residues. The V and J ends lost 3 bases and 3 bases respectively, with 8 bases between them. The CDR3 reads CASSFRGDYGYTF. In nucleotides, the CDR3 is TGTGCCAGCAGTTTCCGGGGGGACTATGGCTACACCTTC.

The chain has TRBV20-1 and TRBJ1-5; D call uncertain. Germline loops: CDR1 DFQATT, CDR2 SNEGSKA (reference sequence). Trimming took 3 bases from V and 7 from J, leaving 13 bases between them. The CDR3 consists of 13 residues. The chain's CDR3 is CSARRYSGQPQHF. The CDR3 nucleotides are TGCAGTGCTAGGAGATACAGTGGGCAGCCCCAGCATTTT.

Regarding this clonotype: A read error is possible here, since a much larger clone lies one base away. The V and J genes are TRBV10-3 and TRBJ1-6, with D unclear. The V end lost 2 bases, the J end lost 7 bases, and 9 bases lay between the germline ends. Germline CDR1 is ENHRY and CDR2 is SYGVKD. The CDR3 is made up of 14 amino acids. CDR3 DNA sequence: TGTGCCATCAGTGAGACAGCTAACAATTCACCCCTCCACTTT. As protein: CAISETANNSPLHF.

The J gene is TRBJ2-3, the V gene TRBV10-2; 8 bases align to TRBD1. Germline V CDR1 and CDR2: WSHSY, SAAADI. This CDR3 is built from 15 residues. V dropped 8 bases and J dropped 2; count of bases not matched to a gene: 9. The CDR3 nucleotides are TGCGCCAGCCAACAGGGGGGCTTTGACACAGATACGCAGTATTTT. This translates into CASQQGGFDTDTQYF.

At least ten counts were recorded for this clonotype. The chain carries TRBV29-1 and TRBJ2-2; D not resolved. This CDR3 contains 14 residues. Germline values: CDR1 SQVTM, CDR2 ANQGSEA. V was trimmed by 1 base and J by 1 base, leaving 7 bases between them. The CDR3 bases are TGCAGCGTTGAAGGGGCTCAGAACACCGGGGAGCTGTTTTTT. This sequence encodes CSVEGAQNTGELFF.

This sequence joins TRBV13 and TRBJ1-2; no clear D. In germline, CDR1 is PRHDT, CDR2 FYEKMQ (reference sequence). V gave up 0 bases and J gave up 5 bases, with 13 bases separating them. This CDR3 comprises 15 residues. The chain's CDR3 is CASSLGRAPRYGYTF. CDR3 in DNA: TGTGCCAGCAGCTTAGGCCGGGCCCCCCGGTATGGCTACACCTTC.

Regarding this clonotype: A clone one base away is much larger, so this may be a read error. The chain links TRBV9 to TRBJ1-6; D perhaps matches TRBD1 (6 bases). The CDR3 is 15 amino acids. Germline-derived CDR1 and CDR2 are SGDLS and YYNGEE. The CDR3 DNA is TGTACCAGCAGCGCAGGCAGGGGAGGTAATTCACCCCTCCACTTT. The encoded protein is CTSSAGRGGNSPLHF.

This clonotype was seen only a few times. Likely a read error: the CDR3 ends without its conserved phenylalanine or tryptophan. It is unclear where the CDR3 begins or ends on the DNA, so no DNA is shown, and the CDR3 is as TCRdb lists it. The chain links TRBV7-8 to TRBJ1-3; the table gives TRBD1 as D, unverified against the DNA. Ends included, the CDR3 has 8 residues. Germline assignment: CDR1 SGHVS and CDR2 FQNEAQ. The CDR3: CASSLLGG.

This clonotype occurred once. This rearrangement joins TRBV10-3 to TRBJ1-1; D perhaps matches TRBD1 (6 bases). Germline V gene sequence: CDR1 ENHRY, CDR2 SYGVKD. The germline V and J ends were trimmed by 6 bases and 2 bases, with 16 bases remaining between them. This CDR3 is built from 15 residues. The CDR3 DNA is TGTGCCATCAGGCAGGGGTTGGACACAAACACTGAAGCTTTCTTT. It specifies CAIRQGLDTNTEAFF.

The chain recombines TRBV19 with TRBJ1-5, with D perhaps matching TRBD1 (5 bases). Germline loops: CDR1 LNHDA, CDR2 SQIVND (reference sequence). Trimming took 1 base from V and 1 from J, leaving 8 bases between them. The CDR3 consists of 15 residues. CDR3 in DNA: TGTGCCAGTAGTATAGTCGGGGGAAGCAATCAGCCCCAGCATTTT. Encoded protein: CASSIVGGSNQPQHF.